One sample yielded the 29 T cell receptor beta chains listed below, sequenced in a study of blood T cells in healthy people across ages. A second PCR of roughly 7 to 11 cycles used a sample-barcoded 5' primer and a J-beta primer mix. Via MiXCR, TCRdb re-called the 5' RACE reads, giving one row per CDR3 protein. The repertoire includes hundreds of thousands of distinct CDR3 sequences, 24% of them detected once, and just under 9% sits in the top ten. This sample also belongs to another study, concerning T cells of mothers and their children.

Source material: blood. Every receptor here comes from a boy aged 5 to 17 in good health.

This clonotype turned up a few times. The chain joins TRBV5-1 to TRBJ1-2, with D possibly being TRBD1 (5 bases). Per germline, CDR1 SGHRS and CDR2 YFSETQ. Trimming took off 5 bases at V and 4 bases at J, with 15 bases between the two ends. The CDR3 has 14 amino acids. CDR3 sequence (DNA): TGCGCCAGCAGTAGAAGAAGGGGCGCCTATGGCTACACCTTC. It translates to CASSRRRGAYGYTF.

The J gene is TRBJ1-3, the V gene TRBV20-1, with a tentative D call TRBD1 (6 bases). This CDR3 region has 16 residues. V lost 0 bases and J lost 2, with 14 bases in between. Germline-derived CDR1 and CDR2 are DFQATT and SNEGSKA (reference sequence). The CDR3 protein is CSARDKRGDTGNTIYF. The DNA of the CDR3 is TGCAGTGCTAGAGATAAAAGGGGGGATACTGGAAACACCATATATTTT.

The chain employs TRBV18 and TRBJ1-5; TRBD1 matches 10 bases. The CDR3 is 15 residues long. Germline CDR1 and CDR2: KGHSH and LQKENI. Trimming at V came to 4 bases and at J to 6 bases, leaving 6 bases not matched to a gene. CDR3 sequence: CASSLRQGAGQPQHF. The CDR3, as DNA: TGTGCCAGCTCACTCCGACAGGGGGCCGGTCAGCCCCAGCATTTT. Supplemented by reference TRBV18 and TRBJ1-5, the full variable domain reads NAGVMQNPRHLVRRRGQEARLRCSPMKGHSHVYWYRQLPEEGLKFMVYLQKENIIDESGMPKERFSAEFPKEGPSILRIQQVVRGDSAAYFCASSLRQGAGQPQHFGDGTRLSIL.

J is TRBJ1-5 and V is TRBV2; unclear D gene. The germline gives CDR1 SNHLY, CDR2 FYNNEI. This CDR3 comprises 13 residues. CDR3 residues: CASAGFSNQPQHF. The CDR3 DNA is TGTGCTTCGGCGGGTTTTAGCAATCAGCCCCAGCATTTT. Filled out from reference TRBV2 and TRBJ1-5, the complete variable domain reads EPEVTQTPSHQVTQMGQEVILRCVPISNHLYFYWYRQILGQKVEFLVSFYNNEISEKSEIFDDQFSVERPDGSNFTLKIRSTKLEDSAMYFCASAGFSNQPQHFGDGTRLSIL.

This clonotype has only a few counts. The CDR3 DNA reads as TGTGCCAGCAGCCAAGATTTTGGAAGGGCCGGAGATACGCAGTATTTT. Protein: CASSQDFGRAGDTQYF. The chain couples TRBV3-1 to TRBJ2-3; D unclear. CDR3 length equals 16 residues. Per germline, CDR1 LGHDT and CDR2 YNNKEL (reference sequence). Trimming pared 0 bases from V and 5 bases from J, leaving 15 bases between.

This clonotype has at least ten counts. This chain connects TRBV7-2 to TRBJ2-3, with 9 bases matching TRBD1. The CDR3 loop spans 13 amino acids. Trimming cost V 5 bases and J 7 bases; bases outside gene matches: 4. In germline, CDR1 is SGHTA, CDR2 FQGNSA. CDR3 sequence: CASSVNRGHTQYF. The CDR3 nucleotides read TGTGCCAGCAGCGTAAACAGGGGGCATACGCAGTATTTT.

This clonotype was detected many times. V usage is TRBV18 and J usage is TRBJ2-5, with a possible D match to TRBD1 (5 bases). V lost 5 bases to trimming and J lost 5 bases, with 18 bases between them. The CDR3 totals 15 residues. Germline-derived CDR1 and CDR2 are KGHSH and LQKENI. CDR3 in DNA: TGTGCCAGCTCAACAGGCCTCCAGGTAGAGGAGACCCAGTACTTC. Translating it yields CASSTGLQVEETQYF.

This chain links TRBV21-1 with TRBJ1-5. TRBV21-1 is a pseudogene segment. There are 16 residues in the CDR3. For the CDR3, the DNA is TGTGCCAGCAGCAAAAGCGGGACGGAGGTGGGTCAGCCCCAGCATTTT. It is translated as CASSKSGTEVGQPQHF.

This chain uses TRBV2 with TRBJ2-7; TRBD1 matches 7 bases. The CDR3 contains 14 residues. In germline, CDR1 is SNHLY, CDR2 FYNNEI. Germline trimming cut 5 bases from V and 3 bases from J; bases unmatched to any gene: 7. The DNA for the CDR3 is TGTGCCAGCAGTCGACAGGGACGAAACTACGAGCAGTACTTC. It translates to CASSRQGRNYEQYF.

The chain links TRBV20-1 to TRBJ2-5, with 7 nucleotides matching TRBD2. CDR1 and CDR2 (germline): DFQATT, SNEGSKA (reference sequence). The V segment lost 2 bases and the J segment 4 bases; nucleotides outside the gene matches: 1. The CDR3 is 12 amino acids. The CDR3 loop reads CSARKRGETQYF. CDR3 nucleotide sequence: TGCAGTGCTAGAAAGCGGGGAGAGACCCAGTACTTC.

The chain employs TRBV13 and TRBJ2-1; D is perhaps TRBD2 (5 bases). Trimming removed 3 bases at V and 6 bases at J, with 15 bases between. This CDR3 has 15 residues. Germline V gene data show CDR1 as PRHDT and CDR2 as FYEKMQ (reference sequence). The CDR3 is CASSFGLSIFNEQFF. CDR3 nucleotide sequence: TGTGCCAGCAGCTTCGGACTTTCGATCTTCAATGAGCAGTTCTTC. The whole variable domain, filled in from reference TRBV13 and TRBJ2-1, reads AAGVIQSPRHLIKEKRETATLKCYPIPRHDTVYWYQQGPGQDPQFLISFYEKMQSDKGSIPDRFSAQQFSDYHSELNMSSLELGDSALYFCASSFGLSIFNEQFFGPGTRLTVL.

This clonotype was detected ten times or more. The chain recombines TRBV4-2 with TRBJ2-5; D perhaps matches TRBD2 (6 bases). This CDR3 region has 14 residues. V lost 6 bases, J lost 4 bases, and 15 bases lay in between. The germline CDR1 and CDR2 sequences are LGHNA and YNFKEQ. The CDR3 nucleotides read TGTGCCAGCAGGCCAGTCGGAGGGCCAGAGACCCAGTACTTC. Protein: CASRPVGGPETQYF.

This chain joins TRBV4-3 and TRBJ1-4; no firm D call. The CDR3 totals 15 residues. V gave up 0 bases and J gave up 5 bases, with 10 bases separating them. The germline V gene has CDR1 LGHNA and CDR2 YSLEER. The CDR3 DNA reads TGCGCCAGCAGCCAAGATCGGGCGGGGAATGAAAAACTGTTTTTT. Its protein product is CASSQDRAGNEKLFF.

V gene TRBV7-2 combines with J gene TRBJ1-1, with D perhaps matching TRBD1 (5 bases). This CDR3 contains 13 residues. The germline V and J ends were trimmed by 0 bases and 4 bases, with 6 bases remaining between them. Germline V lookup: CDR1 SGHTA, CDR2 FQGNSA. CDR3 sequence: CASSLARATEAFF. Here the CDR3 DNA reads TGTGCCAGCAGCTTAGCCAGGGCCACTGAAGCTTTCTTT.

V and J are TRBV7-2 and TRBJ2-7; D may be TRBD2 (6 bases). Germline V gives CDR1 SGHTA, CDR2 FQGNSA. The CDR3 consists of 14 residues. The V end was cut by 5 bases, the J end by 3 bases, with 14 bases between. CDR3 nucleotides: TGTGCCAGCAGCCCTGCGGGACTCCTCTACGAGCAGTACTTC. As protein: CASSPAGLLYEQYF.

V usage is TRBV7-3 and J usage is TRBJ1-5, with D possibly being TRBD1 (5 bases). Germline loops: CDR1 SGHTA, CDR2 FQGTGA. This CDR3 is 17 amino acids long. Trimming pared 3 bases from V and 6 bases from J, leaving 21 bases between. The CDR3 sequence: CASSLSRDPEVCQPQHF. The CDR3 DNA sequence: TGTGCCAGCAGCTTGTCGAGGGACCCAGAAGTTTGTCAGCCCCAGCATTTT.

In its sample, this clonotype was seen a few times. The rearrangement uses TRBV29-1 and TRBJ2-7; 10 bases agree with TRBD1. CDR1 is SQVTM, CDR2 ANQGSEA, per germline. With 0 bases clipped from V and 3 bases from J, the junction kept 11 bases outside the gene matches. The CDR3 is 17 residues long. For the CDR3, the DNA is TGCAGCGTTGAAGATTTCAGGTCGGACAGGGGGTTCTACGAGCAGTACTTC. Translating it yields CSVEDFRSDRGFYEQYF.

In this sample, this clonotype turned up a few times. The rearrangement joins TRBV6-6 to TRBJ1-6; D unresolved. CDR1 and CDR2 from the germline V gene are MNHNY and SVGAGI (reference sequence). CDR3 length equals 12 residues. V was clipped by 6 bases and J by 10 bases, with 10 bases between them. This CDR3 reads CASRSRRSPLHF. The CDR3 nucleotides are TGTGCCAGCAGGTCACGAAGATCACCCCTCCACTTT.

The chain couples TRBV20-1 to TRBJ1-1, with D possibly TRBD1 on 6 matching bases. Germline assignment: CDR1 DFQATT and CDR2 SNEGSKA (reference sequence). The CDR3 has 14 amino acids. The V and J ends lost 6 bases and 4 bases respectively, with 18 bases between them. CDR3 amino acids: CSARGHIMSTEAFF. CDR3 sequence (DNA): TGCAGTGCGAGGGGACATATAATGAGCACTGAAGCTTTCTTT.

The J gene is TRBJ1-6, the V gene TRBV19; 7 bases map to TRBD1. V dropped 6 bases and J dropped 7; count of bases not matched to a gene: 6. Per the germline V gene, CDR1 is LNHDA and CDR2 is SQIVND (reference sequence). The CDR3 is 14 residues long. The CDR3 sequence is CASSLGQKNSPLHF. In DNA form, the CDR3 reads TGTGCCAGTAGCCTGGGACAGAAGAATTCACCCCTCCACTTT.

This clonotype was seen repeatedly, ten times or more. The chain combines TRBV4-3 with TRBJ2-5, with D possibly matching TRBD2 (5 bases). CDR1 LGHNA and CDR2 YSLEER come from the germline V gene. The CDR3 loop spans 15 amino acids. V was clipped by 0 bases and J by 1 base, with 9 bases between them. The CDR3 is CASSQDWTAQETQYF. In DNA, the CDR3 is TGCGCCAGCAGCCAAGACTGGACTGCCCAAGAGACCCAGTACTTC.

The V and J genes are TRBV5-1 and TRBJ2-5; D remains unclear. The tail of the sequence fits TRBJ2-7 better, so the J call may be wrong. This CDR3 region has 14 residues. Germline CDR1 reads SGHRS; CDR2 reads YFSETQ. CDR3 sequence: CASSLDGPPYEQYF. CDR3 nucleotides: TGCGCCAGCAGCTTGGATGGACCTCCCTACGAGCAGTACTTC.

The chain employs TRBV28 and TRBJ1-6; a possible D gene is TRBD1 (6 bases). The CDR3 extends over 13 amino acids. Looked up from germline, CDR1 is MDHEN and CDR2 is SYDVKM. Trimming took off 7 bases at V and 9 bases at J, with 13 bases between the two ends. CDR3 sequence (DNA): TGTGCCAGCACCCTACCAGGGGTTTCACCCCTCCACTTT. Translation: CASTLPGVSPLHF.

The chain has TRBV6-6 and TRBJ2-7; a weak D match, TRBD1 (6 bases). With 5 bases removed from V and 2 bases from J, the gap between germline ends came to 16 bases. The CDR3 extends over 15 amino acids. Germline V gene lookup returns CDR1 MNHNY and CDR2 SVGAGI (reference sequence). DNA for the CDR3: TGTGCCAGCAGTGAGAATCGGGACACCACCTACGAGCAGTACTTC. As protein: CASSENRDTTYEQYF.

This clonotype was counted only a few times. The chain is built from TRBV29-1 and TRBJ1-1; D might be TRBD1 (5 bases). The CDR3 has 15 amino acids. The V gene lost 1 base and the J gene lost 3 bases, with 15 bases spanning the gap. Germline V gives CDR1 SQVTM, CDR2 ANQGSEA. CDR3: CSVEAKGRADTEAFF. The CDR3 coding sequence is TGCAGCGTTGAAGCCAAGGGACGCGCTGACACTGAAGCTTTCTTT.

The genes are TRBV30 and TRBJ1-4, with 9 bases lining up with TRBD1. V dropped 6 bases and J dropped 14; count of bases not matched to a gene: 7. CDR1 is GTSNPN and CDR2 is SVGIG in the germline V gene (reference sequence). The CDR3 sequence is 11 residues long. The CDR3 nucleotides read TGTGCCTGCGCACAGGGGGCGATTCTGTTTTTT. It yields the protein CACAQGAILFF. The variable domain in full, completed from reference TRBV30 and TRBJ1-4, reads SQTIHQWPATLVQPVGSPLSLECTVEGTSNPNLYWYRQAAGRGLQLLFYSVGIGQISSEVPQNLSASRPQDRQFILSSKKLLLSDSGFYLCACAQGAILFFGSGTQLSVL.

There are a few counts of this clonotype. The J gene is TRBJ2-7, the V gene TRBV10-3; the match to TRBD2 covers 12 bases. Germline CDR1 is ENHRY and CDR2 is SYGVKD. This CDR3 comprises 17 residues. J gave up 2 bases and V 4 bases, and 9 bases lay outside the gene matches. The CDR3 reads CAISAKQLAGGTYEQYF. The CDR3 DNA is TGTGCCATCAGTGCAAAGCAACTAGCGGGGGGCACCTACGAGCAGTACTTC.

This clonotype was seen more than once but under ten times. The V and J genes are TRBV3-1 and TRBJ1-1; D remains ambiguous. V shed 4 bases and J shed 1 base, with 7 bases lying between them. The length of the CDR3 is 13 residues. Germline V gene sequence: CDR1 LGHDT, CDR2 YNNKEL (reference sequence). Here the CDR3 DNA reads TGTGCCAGCAGCCGTTGGAGGAACACTGAAGCTTTCTTT. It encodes CASSRWRNTEAFF.

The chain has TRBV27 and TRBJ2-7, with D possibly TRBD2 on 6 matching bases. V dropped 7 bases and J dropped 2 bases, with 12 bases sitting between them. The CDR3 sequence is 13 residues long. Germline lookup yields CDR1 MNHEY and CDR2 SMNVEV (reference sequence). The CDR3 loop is CASMQGGAYEQYF. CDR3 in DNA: TGTGCCAGCATGCAGGGAGGCGCCTACGAGCAGTACTTC.